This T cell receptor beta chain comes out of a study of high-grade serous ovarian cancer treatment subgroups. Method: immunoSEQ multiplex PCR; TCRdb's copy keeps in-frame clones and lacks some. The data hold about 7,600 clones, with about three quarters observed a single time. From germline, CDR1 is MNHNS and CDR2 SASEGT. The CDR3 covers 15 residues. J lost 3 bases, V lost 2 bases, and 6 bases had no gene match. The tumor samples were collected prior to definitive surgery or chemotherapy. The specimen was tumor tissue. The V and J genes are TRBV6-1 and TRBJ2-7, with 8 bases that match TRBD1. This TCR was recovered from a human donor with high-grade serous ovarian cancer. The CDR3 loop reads CASSERLTGVYEQYF. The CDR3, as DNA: TGTGCCAGCAGTGAACGCCTGACAGGGGTCTACGAGCAGTACTTC.